Described below is a single T cell receptor beta chain sequence and its context. What it binds is unknown. Total RNA was isolated from whole blood that had not been fractionated. V was clipped by 1 base and J by 2 bases, with 8 bases between them. The germline gives CDR1 SEHNR, CDR2 FQNEAQ (reference sequence). The CDR3 is made up of 14 amino acids. Individual cDNA molecules (in the library) carried attached unique molecular identifiers. Authors' analysis steps: Sampled TCR counts reached a median of roughly 98,000 per sample, with values ranging from about 23,224 to 700,000. TCRdb re-called the 5' RACE reads through MiXCR, storing one row per CDR3 protein. The V and J calls follow TCRdb's processing rather than the paper's. The sample consists of 80,000 or so distinct CDR3 sequences, 15% to 20% of them appearing once. The sample comes from a study of human T cells and chemical hapten exposure. Study at large: Per-sample TCR yields varied mainly from small pooled library volume differences.

Findings and limits, study-wide: No change in TCRs above 1 in 1000 frequency was produced by DPC sensitization.

This chain links TRBV7-9 with TRBJ1-1, with D hard to call. This receptor was taken from a female donor in good health. The chain's CDR3 is CASSLGGINTEAFF. The DNA for the CDR3 is TGTGCCAGCAGCTTAGGGGGTATTAACACTGAAGCTTTCTTT.